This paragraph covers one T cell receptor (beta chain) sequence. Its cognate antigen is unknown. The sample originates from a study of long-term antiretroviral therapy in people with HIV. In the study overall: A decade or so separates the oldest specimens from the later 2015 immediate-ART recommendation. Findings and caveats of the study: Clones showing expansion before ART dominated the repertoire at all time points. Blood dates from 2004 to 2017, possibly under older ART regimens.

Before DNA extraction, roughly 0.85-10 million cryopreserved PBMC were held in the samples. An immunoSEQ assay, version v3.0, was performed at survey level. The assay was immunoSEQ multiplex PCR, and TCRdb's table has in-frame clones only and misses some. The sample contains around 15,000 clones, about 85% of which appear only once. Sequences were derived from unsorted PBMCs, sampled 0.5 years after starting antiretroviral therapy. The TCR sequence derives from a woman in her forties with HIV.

The CDR3 reads CASSQDIGFLSNVLTF. CDR3 nucleotide sequence: TGCGCCAGCAGCCAAGATATCGGGTTTCTGAGCAACGTCCTGACTTTC. The rearrangement uses TRBV4-3 and TRBJ2-6; D is uncertain. Trimming left V 0 bases short and J 9 bases short, with 15 bases between. Germline values: CDR1 LGHNA, CDR2 YSLEER. CDR3 length: 16 residues.